The 20 T cell receptor beta chains below were found in one sample sequenced in a study of CD8+ T cells in alopecia areata. The authors extracted RNA and reverse transcribed it into cDNA as the sequencing template. Assay: immunoSEQ multiplex PCR; the TCRdb copy retains only in-frame clones and omits some. The table lists under 250,000 clones, approximately 52% of them singletons. Specimen: CD4+ T cells sorted from blood, collected at week 0. The receptors here all came from a human donor with alopecia areata.

This clone was picked up a small number of times. The V gene is TRBV6-5, the J gene TRBJ1-2; 9 bases align to TRBD1. Germline CDR1 is MNHEY and CDR2 is SVGAGI. V lost 4 bases to trimming and J lost 6 bases; unmatched junction nucleotides: 9. The CDR3 consists of 15 residues. CDR3 loop: CASSSAGTGMDGYTF. In DNA form, the CDR3 reads TGTGCCAGCAGTTCCGCCGGGACAGGGATGGATGGCTACACCTTC.

Remarks on this clone: Germline is not matched at one junction end, which may reflect a read error. V is TRBV7-7 and J is TRBJ2-2, with D possibly TRBD1 on 8 matching bases. CDR3 length: 15 residues. Germline CDR1 SSHAT, CDR2 FNYEAQ (reference sequence). CDR3 loop: CASSRGDRRAGELFF. CDR3 coding DNA: TGTGCTAGCAGCCGGGGGGACAGGCGGGCCGGGGAGCTGTTTTTT.

V usage is TRBV6-1 and J usage is TRBJ2-1; D call uncertain. This CDR3 is built from 15 residues. Germline CDR1 is MNHNS and CDR2 is SASEGT. V gave up 3 bases and J gave up 0 bases, with 9 bases separating them. DNA of the CDR3: TGTGCCAGCAGTGAGTCAATAATCTCCTACAATGAGCAGTTCTTC. Its protein product is CASSESIISYNEQFF.

The chain is built from TRBV30 and TRBJ2-7; D may match TRBD1 or TRBD2 (6 bases each). The CDR3 runs 13 residues. The germline V gene has CDR1 GTSNPN and CDR2 SVGIG (reference sequence). V dropped 1 base and J dropped 6 bases, with 13 bases sitting between them. The CDR3 DNA reads as TGTGCCTGGAGTGGGCAGGGGAGGTCCGAGCAGTACTTC. Amino acid sequence: CAWSGQGRSEQYF.

V is TRBV2 and J is TRBJ2-2; D gene uncertain. The CDR3 loop spans 15 amino acids. Germline CDR1 reads SNHLY; CDR2 reads FYNNEI. The V end was cut by 3 bases, the J end by 1 base, with 9 bases between. The CDR3 DNA reads as TGTGCCAGCAGTGAGAGACGGATGAACACCGGGGAGCTGTTTTTT. Translation: CASSERRMNTGELFF.

This clone was recorded only once. This chain's CDR3 is CAISPGTAGGETQYF. Written as DNA, the CDR3 is TGTGCCATCAGTCCAGGGACGGCGGGAGGGGAGACCCAGTACTTC. The V gene is TRBV10-3, the J gene TRBJ2-5; 9 positions match TRBD2. From germline, CDR1 is ENHRY and CDR2 SYGVKD. The CDR3 runs to 15 residues. V dropped 5 bases and J dropped 5; count of bases not matched to a gene: 9.

The rearrangement links TRBV5-6 to TRBJ1-6; D is ambiguous. The V gene's germline CDR1 is SGHDT and CDR2 YYEEEE. The CDR3 is 12 residues long. Between the trimmed V and J ends, which lost 10 bases and 0 bases, there was a span of 5 bases. The CDR3 sequence is CAGSSYNSPLHF. The DNA for the CDR3 is TGTGCCGGGAGCTCCTATAATTCACCCCTCCACTTT.

The chain couples TRBV5-6 to TRBJ1-3; perhaps TRBD1 as D (6 bases). V dropped 1 base and J dropped 3 bases, with 14 bases sitting between them. The CDR3 loop spans 16 amino acids. CDR1 is SGHDT, CDR2 YYEEEE, per germline. CDR3 sequence: CASSLSLGARGNTIYF. CDR3 coding DNA: TGTGCCAGCAGCTTGAGTCTGGGGGCGCGTGGAAACACCATATATTTT.

V and J are TRBV4-1 and TRBJ1-5, with D perhaps TRBD1 (6 bases). The CDR3 loop spans 17 amino acids. Trimming left V 0 bases short and J 1 base short, with 13 bases between. The germline V gene has CDR1 MGHRA and CDR2 YSYEKL. The CDR3 nucleotides are TGCGCCAGCAGCCAAGATCCAGGGGTTTGGAGCAATCAGCCCCAGCATTTT. This gives the protein CASSQDPGVWSNQPQHF.

The chain couples TRBV2 to TRBJ1-2, with 8 positions matching TRBD1. V trimming: 2 bases; J trimming: 3 bases; junction bases outside the gene matches: 2. CDR1 SNHLY and CDR2 FYNNEI come from the germline V gene. The CDR3 length is 14 residues. CDR3 amino acids: CASSEQGADYGYTF. CDR3 coding DNA: TGTGCCAGCAGTGAACAGGGGGCAGACTATGGCTACACCTTC.

The chain couples TRBV6-5 to TRBJ1-6, with 10 bases that match TRBD1. The germline gives CDR1 MNHEY, CDR2 SVGAGI. There are 15 residues in the CDR3. V lost 3 bases, J lost 6 bases, and 2 bases stayed unmatched. The chain's CDR3 is CASSYGDRGNSPLHF. The CDR3 DNA sequence: TGTGCCAGCAGTTATGGGGACAGGGGTAATTCACCCCTCCACTTT.

The chain uses TRBV7-9 and TRBJ2-3; D gene unclear. CDR1 and CDR2 (germline): SEHNR, FQNEAQ (reference sequence). Between the trimmed V and J ends, which lost 0 bases and 0 bases, there was a span of 4 bases. This CDR3 has 14 amino acids. The CDR3 DNA sequence: TGTGCCAGCAGCTTAGCGGTCAGCACAGATACGCAGTATTTT. Translating gives CASSLAVSTDTQYF. Complete variable domain (other parts from reference TRBV7-9 and TRBJ2-3): DTGVSQNPRHKITKRGQNVTFRCDPISEHNRLYWYRQTLGQGPEFLTYFQNEAQLEKSRLLSDRFSAERPKGSFSTLEIQRTEQGDSAMYLCASSLAVSTDTQYFGPGTRLTVL.

This clone was found many times. The chain combines TRBV2 with TRBJ1-2, with 9 positions matching TRBD1. Germline V gene sequence: CDR1 SNHLY, CDR2 FYNNEI. The V segment lost 4 bases and the J segment 0 bases; nucleotides outside the gene matches: 6. The CDR3 totals 16 residues. The CDR3 DNA sequence: TGTGCCAGCAGTGCGGGACAGGGCATAGCTAACTATGGCTACACCTTC. This codes for CASSAGQGIANYGYTF.

This chain connects TRBV18 to TRBJ2-3; TRBD1 is a possible D gene (5 bases). CDR3 length: 15 amino acids. Between the trimmed V and J ends, which lost 7 bases and 0 bases, there was a span of 14 bases. The germline V gene encodes CDR1 KGHSH and CDR2 LQKENI. CDR3 sequence reads: CASYKTGFSTDTQYF. CDR3 nucleotide sequence: TGTGCCAGCTACAAAACAGGTTTCAGCACAGATACGCAGTATTTT.

The V and J genes are TRBV12-5 and TRBJ2-1; unclear D gene. CDR3 size: 12 residues. V was pared by 8 bases and J by 4 bases, with 9 bases between. Germline loops: CDR1 LGHNT, CDR2 FRNRAP. CDR3 coding DNA: TGTGCTAGTAAGCTACTTTACAATGAGCAGTTCTTC. Its translation: CASKLLYNEQFF.

The sample holds a few counts of this clone. The chain is built from TRBV5-1 and TRBJ1-2, with unresolved D. The germline CDR1 and CDR2 sequences are SGHRS and YFSETQ. Trimming left V 2 bases short and J 4 bases short, with 12 bases between. There are 14 residues in the CDR3. The CDR3 sequence is CASSLNPGFYGYTF. The CDR3 bases are TGCGCCAGCAGCTTAAACCCCGGGTTCTATGGCTACACCTTC.

This clone was found a few times. The rearrangement links TRBV30 to TRBJ1-4; 9 bases fit TRBD1. V was pared by 4 bases and J by 4 bases, with 7 bases of the junction left unmatched. CDR3 length: 15 residues. Germline-derived CDR1 and CDR2 are GTSNPN and SVGIG (reference sequence). The CDR3 protein is CAWTSRQGVNEKLFF. In DNA form, the CDR3 reads TGTGCCTGGACTTCCAGACAGGGGGTTAATGAAAAACTGTTTTTT. Supplemented by reference TRBV30 and TRBJ1-4, the full variable domain reads SQTIHQWPATLVQPVGSPLSLECTVEGTSNPNLYWYRQAAGRGLQLLFYSVGIGQISSEVPQNLSASRPQDRQFILSSKKLLLSDSGFYLCAWTSRQGVNEKLFFGSGTQLSVL.

The V and J genes are TRBV5-6 and TRBJ2-6; D might be TRBD2 (5 bases). CDR1 is SGHDT, CDR2 YYEEEE, per germline. The CDR3 is made up of 18 amino acids. Trimming stripped 3 bases from V and 2 bases from J, with 18 bases between. In DNA form, the CDR3 reads TGTGCCAGCAGCTACTCCCGGGCGCGGGTCCCTGGGGCCAACGTCCTGACTTTC. This translates into CASSYSRARVPGANVLTF.

V usage is TRBV5-1 and J usage is TRBJ1-1, with 7 bases that match TRBD1. V was clipped by 4 bases and J by 2 bases; unmatched bases: 2. The CDR3 is 13 residues long. Germline V gene data show CDR1 as SGHRS and CDR2 as YFSETQ. CDR3 sequence (DNA): TGCGCCAGCAGCCGGGACAGAAACACTGAAGCTTTCTTT. Residues: CASSRDRNTEAFF. Together with reference TRBV5-1 and TRBJ1-1, the CDR3 gives the full variable domain: KAGVTQTPRYLIKTRGQQVTLSCSPISGHRSVSWYQQTPGQGLQFLFEYFSETQRNKGNFPGRFSGRQFSNSRSEMNVSTLELGDSALYLCASSRDRNTEAFFGQGTRLTVV.

The V and J genes are TRBV7-2 and TRBJ2-7; 14 nucleotides match TRBD2. Per germline, CDR1 SGHTA and CDR2 FQGNSA. V shed 4 bases and J 7 bases; nucleotides not matched to a gene: 12. The CDR3 sequence is 17 residues long. The CDR3 nucleotides read TGTGCCAGCAGCTCCGGGACTAGCGGGGGCCAACTAAGGGAGCAGTACTTC. Translated, it gives CASSSGTSGGQLREQYF.